One sample yielded the 11 T cell receptor beta chains listed below, sequenced in a study of blood T cell repertoires in COVID-19. The table came from immunoSEQ multiplex PCR; TCRdb's copy has only in-frame clones and leaves some out. This table has around 250,000 clones, 86% appearing once. Material: peripheral blood. Every receptor here comes from a woman aged 25-40 years with active or convalescent COVID-19.

The gene calls are TRBV5-8 and TRBJ1-1; D uncertain. V was trimmed by 0 bases and J by 4 bases, leaving 10 bases between them. There are 14 residues in the CDR3. The V gene's germline CDR1 is SGHTS and CDR2 YDEGEE. The CDR3 DNA reads TGTGCCAGCAGCTTGGCCGGGATGAGCACTGAAGCTTTCTTT. Residues: CASSLAGMSTEAFF.

This clone has just one count. At one boundary the junction diverges from the germline segment, which might be a read error. The J gene is TRBJ1-3, the V gene TRBV3-1 (or the pseudogene TRBV3-2); D gene uncertain. The CDR3 has 10 residues. The germline CDR1 and CDR2 sequences are LGHDT and YNNKEL (reference sequence). The CDR3 DNA follows: TGTGCCAGCAGCCAAGTGGAGATGCATTTT. Amino acids: CASSQVEMHF.

This clone was picked up a small number of times. V usage is TRBV30 and J usage is TRBJ1-2, with TRBD1 as a possible D gene (6 bases). The CDR3 consists of 13 residues. Germline CDR1 and CDR2: GTSNPN and SVGIG (reference sequence). V lost 3 bases to trimming and J lost 8 bases, with 16 bases between them. CDR3 coding DNA: TGTGCCTGGAGCCACGGGACACTACGAGGCTACACCTTC. Translating gives CAWSHGTLRGYTF.

The chain employs TRBV2 and TRBJ2-5; no firm D call. V was clipped by 6 bases and J by 0 bases, with 5 bases between them. CDR1 SNHLY and CDR2 FYNNEI come from the germline V gene. The CDR3 is 12 amino acids. CDR3 residues: CASRRDQETQYF. As DNA, the CDR3 is TGTGCCAGCAGGAGAGACCAAGAGACCCAGTACTTC.

This clone turned up a few times. The rearrangement joins TRBV14 to TRBJ2-7; TRBD1 matches 8 bases. Trimming at V came to 4 bases and at J to 0 bases, leaving 8 bases not matched to a gene. Germline CDR1 is SGHDN and CDR2 is FVKESK. The CDR3 runs to 16 residues. CDR3 sequence reads: CASSPGQESYSYEQYF. As DNA, the CDR3 is TGTGCCAGCAGCCCGGGACAGGAAAGCTACTCCTACGAGCAGTACTTC.

The chain has TRBV7-2 and TRBJ2-7; 9 bases are shared with TRBD2. CDR3 length equals 15 residues. The junction had 9 bases not matched to a gene; V was cut back by 5 bases and J by 4 bases. CDR1 SGHTA and CDR2 FQGNSA come from the germline V gene. CDR3 residues: CASSLGRGGWYEQYF. In DNA, the CDR3 is TGTGCCAGCAGCCTTGGGCGGGGGGGCTGGTACGAGCAGTACTTC.

The CDR3 DNA reads as TGTGCCAGCAGCCAAGAGGGCAGGGGTGGTGAAAAACTGTTTTTT. Translation: CASSQEGRGGEKLFF. The chain links TRBV3-1 (or the pseudogene TRBV3-2) to TRBJ1-4, with D possibly matching TRBD1 (6 bases). Germline loops: CDR1 LGHDT, CDR2 YNNKEL (reference sequence). V was clipped by 0 bases and J by 7 bases, with 12 bases between them. The CDR3 has 15 amino acids.

The chain recombines TRBV6-2 or TRBV6-3 with TRBJ2-2; D perhaps matches TRBD1 (5 bases). The CDR3 contains 15 residues. Trimming took off 2 bases at V and 6 bases at J, with 13 bases between the two ends. Germline CDR1 MNHEY, CDR2 SVGEGT. CDR3 in amino acids: CASSYRRQGSGELFF. The CDR3 DNA is TGTGCCAGCAGTTACCGCCGGCAGGGATCCGGGGAGCTGTTTTTT.

The V and J genes are TRBV10-1 and TRBJ1-1; D not certain. CDR3 length: 13 amino acids. Germline CDR1 WNHNN, CDR2 SYGVQD (reference sequence). V was trimmed by 8 bases and J by 3 bases, leaving 13 bases between them. CDR3 amino acids: CASSKERHTEAFF. The CDR3 coding sequence is TGCGCCAGCTCTAAGGAGAGGCACACTGAAGCTTTCTTT.

V gene TRBV11-3 combines with J gene TRBJ2-1; 8 positions agree with TRBD2. Germline V gene data show CDR1 as SGHNT and CDR2 as YENEEA. The CDR3 runs 14 residues. With 2 bases clipped from V and 5 bases from J, the junction kept 2 bases outside the gene matches. CDR3 nucleotide sequence: TGTGCCAGCAGCTTATCCGGGGGGGACAATGAGCAGTTCTTC. This translates into CASSLSGGDNEQFF.

This clone appeared a few times. This rearrangement joins TRBV6-5 to TRBJ1-1, with unresolved D. The CDR3 loop spans 15 amino acids. V dropped 2 bases and J dropped 5 bases, with 15 bases sitting between them. The germline V gene encodes CDR1 MNHEY and CDR2 SVGAGI. The CDR3 spells CASSYGPFGRTEAFF. The CDR3, as DNA: TGTGCCAGCAGTTACGGCCCCTTTGGGAGGACTGAAGCTTTCTTT.